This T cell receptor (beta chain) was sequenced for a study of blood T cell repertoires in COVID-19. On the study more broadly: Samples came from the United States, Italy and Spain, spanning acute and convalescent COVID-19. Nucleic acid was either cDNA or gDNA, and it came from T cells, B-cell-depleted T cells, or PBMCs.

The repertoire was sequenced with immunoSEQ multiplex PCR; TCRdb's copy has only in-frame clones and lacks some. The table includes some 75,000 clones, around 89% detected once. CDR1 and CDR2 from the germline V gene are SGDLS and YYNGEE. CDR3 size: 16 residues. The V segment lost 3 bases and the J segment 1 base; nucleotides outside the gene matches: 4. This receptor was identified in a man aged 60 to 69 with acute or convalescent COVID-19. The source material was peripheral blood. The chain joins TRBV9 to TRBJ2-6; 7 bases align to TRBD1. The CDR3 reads CASSGPQGSGANVLTF. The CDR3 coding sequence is TGTGCCAGCAGCGGGCCACAGGGGTCTGGGGCCAACGTCCTGACTTTC.